The 23 T cell receptor beta chains presented below share a single source sample, sequenced in a study of blood T cells in healthy people across ages. Using a J-beta primer mix together with a sample-barcoded 5' primer, a second PCR was run for roughly 7 to 11 cycles. TCRdb recomputed calls from the 5' RACE reads with MiXCR, one row per CDR3 protein. Altogether around 2 million distinct CDR3 sequences are present, around 40% being singletons, with the ten largest covering approximately 22%. Source material: blood. The source of these receptors is a human donor in good health.

V and J are TRBV20-1 and TRBJ2-3; 8 bases agree with TRBD2. The CDR3 spans 15 residues. Germline loops: CDR1 DFQATT, CDR2 SNEGSKA (reference sequence). The V and J ends lost 1 base and 4 bases, in that order; junction bases with no gene match: 7. The CDR3 loop is CSARGLAGSPDTQYF. DNA of the CDR3: TGCAGTGCTAGAGGGTTAGCGGGGTCCCCAGATACGCAGTATTTT.

CDR3 in amino acids: CASSERGPDTEAFF. CDR3 nucleotides: TGTGCCAGCAGTGAGAGGGGGCCGGACACTGAAGCTTTCTTT. The chain carries TRBV6-4 and TRBJ1-1; 7 bases line up with TRBD1. In germline, CDR1 is MRHNA, CDR2 SNTAGT. Trimming cost V 3 bases and J 3 bases; bases outside gene matches: 4. This CDR3 is built from 14 residues.

V is TRBV20-1 and J is TRBJ2-1; no reliable D call. The germline V gene has CDR1 DFQATT and CDR2 SNEGSKA (reference sequence). Trimming removed 4 bases from V and 15 bases from J, with 25 bases in between. The length of the CDR3 is 14 residues. The CDR3 reads CSAIKEALGVLWFF. CDR3 DNA sequence: TGCAGTGCTATCAAAGAAGCCCTCGGAGTTTTGTGGTTCTTC.

In regard to this clonotype: This may be a read error: a much more frequent sequence differs by one nucleotide. This CDR3 is missing its conserved last phenylalanine or tryptophan, likely due to a read error. CDR3 amino acids: CASSLGQYSGANVLTC. CDR3 coding DNA: TGTGCCAGCAGCTTAGGACAGTACTCTGGGGCCAACGTCCTGACTTGC. This chain uses TRBV11-1 with TRBJ2-6; a weak D match, TRBD1 (5 bases). This CDR3 has 16 amino acids. Germline assignment: CDR1 SGHAT and CDR2 FQDESV (reference sequence). Trimming shortened V by 1 base and J by 0 bases, and 7 bases separated the two germline ends.

The genes are TRBV2 and TRBJ2-2, with D hard to call. Trimming took off 6 bases at V and 3 bases at J, with 8 bases between the two ends. The CDR3 has 13 amino acids. Per the germline V gene, CDR1 is SNHLY and CDR2 is FYNNEI. The CDR3 coding sequence is TGTGCCAGCAGGAGTGGGGACACCGGGGAGCTGTTTTTT. Translation: CASRSGDTGELFF.

There are a few counts of this clonotype. The chain's CDR3 is CSAIRRGGAYEQYF. As DNA, the CDR3 is TGCAGTGCTATTAGGCGGGGGGGAGCGTACGAGCAGTACTTC. This sequence joins TRBV20-1 and TRBJ2-4, with 9 bases aligning to TRBD2. The better agreement between TRBJ2-7 and the DNA end casts doubt on the J call. This CDR3 has 14 residues. CDR1 is DFQATT and CDR2 is SNEGSKA in the germline V gene (reference sequence).

This clonotype showed up just a few times. The V call is TRBV7-2, the J call TRBJ1-1; D is uncertain. Germline V gene lookup returns CDR1 SGHTA and CDR2 FQGNSA. This CDR3 region has 17 residues. With 2 bases removed from V and 4 bases from J, the gap between germline ends came to 20 bases. CDR3 protein: CASSLFYWGAQATEAFF. CDR3 in DNA: TGTGCCAGCAGCTTATTTTATTGGGGAGCGCAGGCCACTGAAGCTTTCTTT.

This clonotype was detected only a few times. V is TRBV7-6 and J is TRBJ2-7; 8 nucleotides agree with TRBD1. V lost 5 bases, J lost 3 bases, and 9 bases stayed unmatched. CDR1 and CDR2 from the germline V gene are SGHVS and FNYEAQ. The CDR3 consists of 15 residues. The CDR3 sequence is CASSPLGQGLYEQYF. Here the CDR3 DNA reads TGTGCCAGCAGCCCCCTCGGACAGGGACTCTACGAGCAGTACTTC.

The genes are TRBV6-6 and TRBJ1-6, with 12 bases fitting TRBD1. CDR3 length: 16 amino acids. Germline V gene data show CDR1 as MNHNY and CDR2 as SVGAGI (reference sequence). The V gene end was trimmed by 0 bases and the J gene end by 10 bases; junction bases not matched to a gene: 4. In DNA, the CDR3 is TGTGCCAGCAGTTACTCTGGGACAGGGGGCGTCTCACCCCTCCACTTT. Encoded protein: CASSYSGTGGVSPLHF.

To note about this clonotype: Possible read error: a much larger clone is one base away. The chain carries TRBV7-2 and TRBJ2-7; D ambiguous. The CDR3 runs to 13 residues. Germline V gene lookup returns CDR1 SGHTA and CDR2 FQGNSA. The CDR3 nucleotides read TGTGCCAGCAGCTTAAGGCCCTCCTGCGAGCAGTACTTC. The encoded protein is CASSLRPSCEQYF.

The V gene is TRBV20-1, the J gene TRBJ2-7; D gene ambiguous. V lost 3 bases and J 0 bases, leaving 12 bases between the germline ends. Germline V lookup: CDR1 DFQATT, CDR2 SNEGSKA (reference sequence). The CDR3 is 14 amino acids. Here the CDR3 reads CSASWGILSYEQYF. The CDR3 DNA is TGCAGTGCTAGTTGGGGAATTCTCTCCTACGAGCAGTACTTC.

V and J are TRBV5-1 and TRBJ1-2, with D hard to call. This CDR3 has 13 residues. Per germline, CDR1 SGHRS and CDR2 YFSETQ. V gave up 0 bases and J gave up 5 bases, with 8 bases separating them. CDR3 protein: CASSLETCYGYTF. The CDR3 nucleotides read TGCGCCAGCAGCTTGGAAACTTGTTATGGCTACACCTTC.

This clonotype was seen a few times. The V gene is TRBV7-6, the J gene TRBJ2-5, with 11 bases aligning to TRBD1. J gave up 11 bases and V 4 bases, and 9 bases lay outside the gene matches. This CDR3 comprises 14 residues. Germline V gene data show CDR1 as SGHVS and CDR2 as FNYEAQ. Here the CDR3 DNA reads TGTGCCAGCAGCTCCGGACAGGGGGCGTGGGAGCAGTACTTC. Translating it yields CASSSGQGAWEQYF. The variable domain in full, completed from reference TRBV7-6 and TRBJ2-5, reads GAGVSQSPRYKVTKRGQDVALRCDPISGHVSLYWYRQALGQGPEFLTYFNYEAQQDKSGLPNDRFSAERPEGSISTLTIQRTEQRDSAMYRCASSSGQGAWEQYFGPGTRLLVL.

This clonotype showed up just a few times. J is TRBJ2-6 and V is TRBV5-1; no clear D gene. The V end was cut by 3 bases, the J end by 0 bases, with 7 bases between. CDR1 SGHRS and CDR2 YFSETQ come from the germline V gene. The CDR3 has 15 amino acids. The CDR3 sequence: CASSSSDSGANVLTF. The CDR3, as DNA: TGCGCCAGCAGCTCGTCCGACTCTGGGGCCAACGTCCTGACTTTC. Drawing the rest from reference TRBV5-1 and TRBJ2-6, the complete variable domain is KAGVTQTPRYLIKTRGQQVTLSCSPISGHRSVSWYQQTPGQGLQFLFEYFSETQRNKGNFPGRFSGRQFSNSRSEMNVSTLELGDSALYLCASSSSDSGANVLTFGAGSRLTVL.

There are a few counts of this clonotype. V and J are TRBV7-2 and TRBJ2-5; D remains ambiguous. The V end lost 2 bases, the J end lost 0 bases, and 7 bases lay between the germline ends. The CDR3 consists of 14 residues. Per the germline V gene, CDR1 is SGHTA and CDR2 is FQGNSA. This CDR3 is CASSLNWNQETQYF. The CDR3 DNA reads TGTGCCAGCAGCTTAAATTGGAACCAAGAGACCCAGTACTTC.

The table lists this clonotype with a count of one. At one boundary the junction diverges from the germline segment, which might be a read error. The chain recombines TRBV7-2 with TRBJ1-2; D remains ambiguous. CDR3 size: 15 residues. CDR1 and CDR2 (germline): SGHTA, FQGNSA. CDR3 sequence reads: CARSLATAEAYGYTF. The CDR3 bases are TGTGCCCGCAGCTTAGCCACAGCAGAGGCCTATGGCTACACCTTC.

This clonotype was counted between two and nine times. V gene TRBV5-1 combines with J gene TRBJ1-2; D unclear. The CDR3 runs to 15 residues. CDR1 and CDR2 from the germline V gene are SGHRS and YFSETQ. V shed 3 bases and J shed 3 bases, with 15 bases lying between them. The CDR3 DNA reads TGCGCCAGCAGCTCTATGGAAGGTGTTTACTATGGCTACACCTTC. Translation gives CASSSMEGVYYGYTF.

This chain uses TRBV9 with TRBJ1-5; TRBD1 aligns across 9 bases. Per germline, CDR1 SGDLS and CDR2 YYNGEE. The CDR3 is 15 residues long. J was trimmed by 5 bases and V by 4 bases; bases with no gene match: 7. CDR3 region: CASSTGQGIDQPQHF. The CDR3 region has the DNA TGTGCCAGCAGCACCGGACAGGGGATAGATCAGCCCCAGCATTTT.

The CDR3 sequence: CASSQGRGGEPETQYF. The CDR3, as DNA: TGTGCCAGCAGCCAAGGGAGGGGTGGTGAACCAGAGACCCAGTACTTC. The chain is built from TRBV4-2 and TRBJ2-5, with a weak D call TRBD2 (6 bases). Trimming removed 1 base at V and 4 bases at J, with 16 bases between. The germline V gene encodes CDR1 LGHNA and CDR2 YNFKEQ. This CDR3 is 16 amino acids long.

This clonotype was picked up a small number of times. V usage is TRBV6-5 and J usage is TRBJ2-1; unclear D gene. V gave up 0 bases and J gave up 5 bases, with 8 bases separating them. The germline gives CDR1 MNHEY, CDR2 SVGAGI. The CDR3 length is 14 residues. The CDR3 sequence: CASSYSSQNNEQFF. In DNA form, the CDR3 reads TGTGCCAGCAGTTACTCGAGTCAGAACAATGAGCAGTTCTTC.

The chain couples TRBV29-1 to TRBJ1-2; D gene ambiguous. V was cut by 0 bases and J by 7 bases, with 6 bases left in between. CDR1 and CDR2 (germline): SQVTM, ANQGSEA. CDR3 length equals 11 residues. In DNA form, the CDR3 reads TGCAGCGTTGAAGACGTACGTGGCTACACCTTC. This encodes CSVEDVRGYTF. The full variable domain, its missing parts supplied by reference TRBV29-1 and TRBJ1-2, is SAVISQKPSRDICQRGTSLTIQCQVDSQVTMMFWYRQQPGQSLTLIATANQGSEATYESGFVIDKFPISRPNLTFSTLTVSNMSPEDSSIYLCSVEDVRGYTFGSGTRLTVV.

The chain carries TRBV6-6 and TRBJ2-2, with D possibly matching TRBD2 (7 bases). The CDR3 length is 16 residues. Trimming removed 9 bases at V and 4 bases at J, with 21 bases between. CDR1 and CDR2 (germline): MNHNY, SVGAGI (reference sequence). The CDR3 sequence is CASRWGGQEGTGELFF. CDR3 nucleotide sequence: TGTGCCAGTCGGTGGGGGGGCCAGGAGGGCACCGGGGAGCTGTTTTTT.

This rearrangement joins TRBV28 to TRBJ2-7; D could derive from TRBD1 or TRBD2 (5 bases each). Germline V gene lookup returns CDR1 MDHEN and CDR2 SYDVKM. CDR3 length: 14 residues. V was cut by 7 bases and J by 3 bases, with 16 bases left in between. CDR3 nucleotides: TGTGCCAGCATGGGATGGGACGGACTCTACGAGCAGTACTTC. Its translation: CASMGWDGLYEQYF.